This T cell receptor beta chain derives from a study of blood T cell repertoires in COVID-19. Overall study context: The cDNA or gDNA used as material had been derived from T cells, B-cell-depleted T cells, or PBMCs.

Germline V lookup: CDR1 MNHNS, CDR2 SASEGT. V was pared by 1 base and J by 1 base, with 7 bases between. This CDR3 comprises 14 residues. TCRdb's copy holds only in-frame clones and misses some; the assay was immunoSEQ multiplex PCR. The sample includes around 240,000 clones, 85% seen only once; the top ten take 0.85% to 1%. Sequenced: peripheral blood. The receptor's source is a man in his forties with acute or convalescent COVID-19. The chain is built from TRBV6-1 and TRBJ1-2, with D perhaps TRBD1 (5 bases). Here the CDR3 reads CASSEGTINYGYTF. The CDR3 nucleotides read TGTGCCAGCAGTGAAGGGACAATTAACTATGGCTACACCTTC.